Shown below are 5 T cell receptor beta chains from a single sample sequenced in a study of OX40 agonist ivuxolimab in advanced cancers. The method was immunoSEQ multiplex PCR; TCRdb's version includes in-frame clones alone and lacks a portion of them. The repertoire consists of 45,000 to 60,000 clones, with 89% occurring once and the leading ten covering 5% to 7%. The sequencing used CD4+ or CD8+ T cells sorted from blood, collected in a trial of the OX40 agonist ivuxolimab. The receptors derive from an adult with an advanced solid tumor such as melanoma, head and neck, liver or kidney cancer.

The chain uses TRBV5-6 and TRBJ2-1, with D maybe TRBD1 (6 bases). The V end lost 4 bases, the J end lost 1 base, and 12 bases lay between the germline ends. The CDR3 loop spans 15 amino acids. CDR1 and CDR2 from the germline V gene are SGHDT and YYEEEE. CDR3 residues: CASSRRDISYNEQFF. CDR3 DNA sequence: TGTGCCAGCAGCCGCCGGGACATATCCTACAATGAGCAGTTCTTC.

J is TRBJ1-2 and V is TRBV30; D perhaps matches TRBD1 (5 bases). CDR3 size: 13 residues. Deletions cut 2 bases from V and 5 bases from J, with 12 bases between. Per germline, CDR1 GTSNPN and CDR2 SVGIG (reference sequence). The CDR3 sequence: CAWSTGGVYGYTF. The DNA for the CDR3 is TGTGCCTGGAGTACGGGGGGGGTATATGGCTACACCTTC.

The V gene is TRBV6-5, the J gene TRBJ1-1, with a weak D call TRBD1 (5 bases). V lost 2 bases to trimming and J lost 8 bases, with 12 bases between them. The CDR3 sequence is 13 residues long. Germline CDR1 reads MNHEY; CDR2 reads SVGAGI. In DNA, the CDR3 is TGTGCCAGCAGTTACCCAATGGCAGGGGAAGCTTTCTTT. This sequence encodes CASSYPMAGEAFF.

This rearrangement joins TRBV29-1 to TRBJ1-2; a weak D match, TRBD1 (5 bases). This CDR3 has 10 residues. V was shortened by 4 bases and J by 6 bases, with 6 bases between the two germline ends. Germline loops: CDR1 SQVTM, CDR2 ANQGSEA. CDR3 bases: TGCAGCGTTGTGGACAATGGCTACACCTTC. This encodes CSVVDNGYTF.

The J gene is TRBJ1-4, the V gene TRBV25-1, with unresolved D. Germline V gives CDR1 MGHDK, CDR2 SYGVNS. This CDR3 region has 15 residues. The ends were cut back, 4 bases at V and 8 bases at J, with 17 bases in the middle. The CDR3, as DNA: TGTGCCAGCAGTGCCCCGGGCCTGGACTGGGAAAAACTGTTTTTT. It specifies CASSAPGLDWEKLFF.